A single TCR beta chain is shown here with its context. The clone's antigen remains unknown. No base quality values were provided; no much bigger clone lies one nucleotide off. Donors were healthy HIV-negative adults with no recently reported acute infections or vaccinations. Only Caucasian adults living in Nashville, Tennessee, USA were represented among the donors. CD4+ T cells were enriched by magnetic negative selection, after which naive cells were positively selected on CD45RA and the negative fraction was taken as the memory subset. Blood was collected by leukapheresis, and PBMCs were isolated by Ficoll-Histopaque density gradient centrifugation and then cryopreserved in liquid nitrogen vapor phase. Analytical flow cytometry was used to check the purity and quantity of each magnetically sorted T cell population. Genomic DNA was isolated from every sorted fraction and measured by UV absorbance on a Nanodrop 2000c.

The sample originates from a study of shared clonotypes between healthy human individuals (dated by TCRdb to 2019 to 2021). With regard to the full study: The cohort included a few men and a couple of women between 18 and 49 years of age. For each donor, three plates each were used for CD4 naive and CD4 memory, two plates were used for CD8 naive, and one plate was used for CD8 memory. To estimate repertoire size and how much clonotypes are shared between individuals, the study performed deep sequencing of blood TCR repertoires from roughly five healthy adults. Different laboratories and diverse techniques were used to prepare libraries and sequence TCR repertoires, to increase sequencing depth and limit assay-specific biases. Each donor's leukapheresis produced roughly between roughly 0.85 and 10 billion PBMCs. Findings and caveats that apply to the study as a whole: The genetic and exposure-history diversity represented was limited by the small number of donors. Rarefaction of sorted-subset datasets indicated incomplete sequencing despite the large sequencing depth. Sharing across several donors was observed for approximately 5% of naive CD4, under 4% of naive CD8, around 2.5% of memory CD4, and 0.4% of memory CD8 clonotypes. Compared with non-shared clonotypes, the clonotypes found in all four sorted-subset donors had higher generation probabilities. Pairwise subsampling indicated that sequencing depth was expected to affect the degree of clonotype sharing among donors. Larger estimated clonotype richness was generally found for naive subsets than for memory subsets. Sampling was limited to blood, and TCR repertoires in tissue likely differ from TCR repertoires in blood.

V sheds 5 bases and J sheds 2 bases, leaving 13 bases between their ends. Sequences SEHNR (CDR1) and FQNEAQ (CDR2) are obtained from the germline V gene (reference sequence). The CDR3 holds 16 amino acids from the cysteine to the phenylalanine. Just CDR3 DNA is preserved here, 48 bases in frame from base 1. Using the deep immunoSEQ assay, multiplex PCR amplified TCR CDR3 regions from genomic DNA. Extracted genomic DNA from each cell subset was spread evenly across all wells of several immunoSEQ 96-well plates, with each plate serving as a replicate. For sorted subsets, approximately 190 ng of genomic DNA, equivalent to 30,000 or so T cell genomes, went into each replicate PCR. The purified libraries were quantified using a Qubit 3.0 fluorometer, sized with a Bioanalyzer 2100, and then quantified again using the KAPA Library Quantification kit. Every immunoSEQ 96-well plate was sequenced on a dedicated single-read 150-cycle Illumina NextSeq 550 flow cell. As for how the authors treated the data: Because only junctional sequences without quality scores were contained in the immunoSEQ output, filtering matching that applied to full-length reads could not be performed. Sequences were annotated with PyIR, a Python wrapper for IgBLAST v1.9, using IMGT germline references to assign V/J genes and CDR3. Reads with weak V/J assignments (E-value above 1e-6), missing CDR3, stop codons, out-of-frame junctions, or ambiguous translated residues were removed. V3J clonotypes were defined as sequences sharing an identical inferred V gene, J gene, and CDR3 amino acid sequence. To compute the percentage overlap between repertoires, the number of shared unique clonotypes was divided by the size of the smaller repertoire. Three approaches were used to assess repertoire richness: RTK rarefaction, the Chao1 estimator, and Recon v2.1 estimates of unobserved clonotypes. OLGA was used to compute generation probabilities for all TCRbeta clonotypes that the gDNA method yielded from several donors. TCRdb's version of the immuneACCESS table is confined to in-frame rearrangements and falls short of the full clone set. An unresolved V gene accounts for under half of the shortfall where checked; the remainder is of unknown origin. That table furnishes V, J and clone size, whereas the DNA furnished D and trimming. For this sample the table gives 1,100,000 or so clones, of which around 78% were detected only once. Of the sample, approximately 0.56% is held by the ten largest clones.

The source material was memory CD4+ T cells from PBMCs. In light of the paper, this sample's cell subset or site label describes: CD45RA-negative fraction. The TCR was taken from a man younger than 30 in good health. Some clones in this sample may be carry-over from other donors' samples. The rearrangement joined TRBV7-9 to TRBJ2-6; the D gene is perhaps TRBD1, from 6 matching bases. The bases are TGTGCCAGCAGCCACCAGGGGAGCGCTGGGGCCAACGTCCTGACTTTC. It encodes CASSHQGSAGANVLTF.